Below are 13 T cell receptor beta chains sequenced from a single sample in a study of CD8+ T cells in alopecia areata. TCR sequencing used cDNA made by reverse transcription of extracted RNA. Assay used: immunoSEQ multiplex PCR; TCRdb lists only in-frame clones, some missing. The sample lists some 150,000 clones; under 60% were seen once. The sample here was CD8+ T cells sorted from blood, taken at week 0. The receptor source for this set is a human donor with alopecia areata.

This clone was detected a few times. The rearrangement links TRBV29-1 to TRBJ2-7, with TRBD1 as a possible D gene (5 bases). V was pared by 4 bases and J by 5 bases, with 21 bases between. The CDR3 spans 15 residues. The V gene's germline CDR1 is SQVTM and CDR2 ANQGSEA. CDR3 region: CSVGVLGRVEDEQYF. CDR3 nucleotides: TGCAGCGTTGGTGTGTTGGGCAGGGTAGAGGACGAGCAGTACTTC.

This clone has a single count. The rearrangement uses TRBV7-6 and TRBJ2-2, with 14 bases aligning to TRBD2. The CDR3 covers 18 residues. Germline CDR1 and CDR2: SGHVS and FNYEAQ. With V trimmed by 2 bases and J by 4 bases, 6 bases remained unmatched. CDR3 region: CASSLRLAGGLSTGELFF. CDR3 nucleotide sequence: TGTGCCAGCAGCTTACGACTAGCGGGGGGGCTGAGCACCGGGGAGCTGTTTTTT.

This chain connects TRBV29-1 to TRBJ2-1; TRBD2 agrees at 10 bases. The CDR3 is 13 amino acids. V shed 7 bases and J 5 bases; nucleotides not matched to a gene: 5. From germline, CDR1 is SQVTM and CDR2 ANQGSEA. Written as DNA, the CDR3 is TGCAGCGCCCCGGGGACTAGCGACAATGAGCAGTTCTTC. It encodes CSAPGTSDNEQFF.

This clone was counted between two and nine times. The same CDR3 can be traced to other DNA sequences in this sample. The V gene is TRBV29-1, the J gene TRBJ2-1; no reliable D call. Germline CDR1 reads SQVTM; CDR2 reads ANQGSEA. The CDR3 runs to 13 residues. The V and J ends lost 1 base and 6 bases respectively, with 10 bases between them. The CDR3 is CSVEGGQANEQFF. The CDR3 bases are TGCAGCGTTGAAGGTGGCCAGGCCAATGAGCAGTTCTTC.

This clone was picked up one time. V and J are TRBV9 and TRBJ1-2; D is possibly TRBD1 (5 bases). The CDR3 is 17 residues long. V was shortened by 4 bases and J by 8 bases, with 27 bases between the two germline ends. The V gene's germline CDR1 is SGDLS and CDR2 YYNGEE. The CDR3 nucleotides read TGTGCCAGCAGCCCGCGTGGGGCACCCAAGGCCTCGGAAGGCTACACCTTC. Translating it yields CASSPRGAPKASEGYTF.

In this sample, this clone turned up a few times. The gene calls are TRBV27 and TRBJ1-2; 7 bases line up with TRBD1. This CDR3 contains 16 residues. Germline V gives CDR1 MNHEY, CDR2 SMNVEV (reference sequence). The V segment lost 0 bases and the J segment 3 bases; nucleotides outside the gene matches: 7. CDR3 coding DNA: TGTGCCAGCAGTTTATCGGCGGGGGACAGTCACTATGGCTACACCTTC. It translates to CASSLSAGDSHYGYTF.

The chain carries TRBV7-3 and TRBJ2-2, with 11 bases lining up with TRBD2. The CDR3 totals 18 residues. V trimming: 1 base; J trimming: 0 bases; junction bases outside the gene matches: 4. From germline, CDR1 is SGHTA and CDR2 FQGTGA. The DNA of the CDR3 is TGTGCCAGCAGCTTAAGAACTAGCGGGGGCCCGAACACCGGGGAGCTGTTTTTT. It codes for CASSLRTSGGPNTGELFF. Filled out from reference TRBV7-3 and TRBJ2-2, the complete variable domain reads GAGVSQTPSNKVTEKGKYVELRCDPISGHTALYWYRQSLGQGPEFLIYFQGTGAADDSGLPNDRFFAVRPEGSVSTLKIQRTERGDSAVYLCASSLRTSGGPNTGELFFGEGSRLTVL.

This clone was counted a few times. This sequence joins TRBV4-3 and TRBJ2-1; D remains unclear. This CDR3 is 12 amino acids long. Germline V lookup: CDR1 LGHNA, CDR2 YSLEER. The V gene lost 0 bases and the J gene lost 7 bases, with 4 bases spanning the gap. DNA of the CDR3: TGCGCCAGCAGCCAAGAAAGAAATGAGCAGTTCTTC. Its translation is CASSQERNEQFF.

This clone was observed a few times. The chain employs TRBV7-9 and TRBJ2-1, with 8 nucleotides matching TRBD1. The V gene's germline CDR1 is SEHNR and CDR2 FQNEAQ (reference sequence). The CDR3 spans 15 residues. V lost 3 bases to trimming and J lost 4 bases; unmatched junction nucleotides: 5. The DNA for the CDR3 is TGTGCCAGCAGCTTCATACAGGGGGAGTACAATGAGCAGTTCTTC. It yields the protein CASSFIQGEYNEQFF.

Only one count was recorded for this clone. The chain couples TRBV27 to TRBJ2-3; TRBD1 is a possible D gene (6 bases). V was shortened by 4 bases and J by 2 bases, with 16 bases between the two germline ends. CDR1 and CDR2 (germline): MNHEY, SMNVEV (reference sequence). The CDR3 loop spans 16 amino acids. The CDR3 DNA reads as TGTGCCAGCAGTTACGCACCGACAGGATCCACAGATACGCAGTATTTT. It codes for CASSYAPTGSTDTQYF.

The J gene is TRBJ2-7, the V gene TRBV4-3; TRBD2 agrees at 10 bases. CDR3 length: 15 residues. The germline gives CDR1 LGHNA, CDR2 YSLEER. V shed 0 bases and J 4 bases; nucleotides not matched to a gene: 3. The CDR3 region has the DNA TGCGCCAGCAGCCAAGAGCCTAGCGGGGGATACGAGCAGTACTTC. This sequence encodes CASSQEPSGGYEQYF.

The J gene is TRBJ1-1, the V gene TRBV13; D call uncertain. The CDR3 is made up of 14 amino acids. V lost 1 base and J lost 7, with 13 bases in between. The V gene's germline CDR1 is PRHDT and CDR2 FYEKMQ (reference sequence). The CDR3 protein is CASSLASDGREAFF. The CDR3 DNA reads TGTGCCAGCAGCTTAGCCTCGGACGGACGTGAAGCTTTCTTT. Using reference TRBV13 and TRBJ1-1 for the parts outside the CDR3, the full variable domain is AAGVIQSPRHLIKEKRETATLKCYPIPRHDTVYWYQQGPGQDPQFLISFYEKMQSDKGSIPDRFSAQQFSDYHSELNMSSLELGDSALYFCASSLASDGREAFFGQGTRLTVV.

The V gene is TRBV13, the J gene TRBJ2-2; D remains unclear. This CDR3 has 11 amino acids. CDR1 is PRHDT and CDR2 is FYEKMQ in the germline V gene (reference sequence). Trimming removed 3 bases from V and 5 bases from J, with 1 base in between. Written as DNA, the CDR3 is TGTGCCAGCAGCTTGACCGGGGAGCTGTTTTTT. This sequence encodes CASSLTGELFF.